These T cell receptor beta chains were read from a single sample in a study of radiation and T cells in renal cell carcinoma. The repertoire was sequenced with immunoSEQ multiplex PCR; TCRdb's copy has only in-frame clones and lacks some. The sample holds under 100,000 clones, around 85% seen once. The sequenced sample was blood, obtained from a patient whose treatment included radiotherapy and nephrectomy. The origin of the receptors is a man aged 50 to 60 with renal cell carcinoma. The conserved cysteine and the conserved F or W are not part of the CDR3 here.

>TRBV6-5|TRBJ1-2
ASRRGRANYGYT
>TRBV11-2|TRBJ1-2
ASSFSGGGHGYT
>TRBV5-6|TRBJ2-7
ASSMTGGSFSYEQY
>TRBV5-3|TRBJ1-1
ARSKHPRGWNTEAF
>TRBV7-9|TRBJ1-2
ASSFLAGVTYGYT
>TRBV4-1|TRBJ2-1
ASSQDRSGSTHKYNEQF
>TRBV7-3|TRBJ2-5
ASSGQGGETQY
>TRBV19|TRBJ2-1
ATQPSGLWNEQF
>TRBV5-1|TRBJ2-1
ASSLADRGYYNEQF
>TRBV28|TRBJ2-3
ASSFFGGSFSDTQY
>TRBV5-1|TRBJ1-2
ASSLEAGDYGYT
>TRBV7-3|TRBJ2-2
ASSLAGVNTGELF
>TRBV4-1|TRBJ2-3
ASSQDPSTDTQY
>TRBV6-5|TRBJ2-1
ASSYSSDEQF
>TRBV19|TRBJ2-3
ASRNRGYTSTDTQY
>TRBV6-1|TRBJ2-1
ASSEGRGSYNEQF
>TRBV28|TRBJ1-3
ASSFIPLRANTIY
>TRBV2|TRBJ2-7
ASSPGYEQY
>TRBV4-3|TRBJ2-5
ASSQDTYQETQY
>TRBV19|TRBJ2-6
ASSIQGNSGANVLT
>TRBV2|TRBJ1-2
ASRRQGRNYGYT
>TRBV4-1|TRBJ1-1
ASSQGGWTTEAF
>TRBV6-1|TRBJ1-1
ASSELINTEAF
>TRBV7-9|TRBJ1-1
ASRTGTDTEAF
>TRBV4-1|TRBJ2-5
ASSQDLGDETQY
>TRBV19|TRBJ2-1
ASSNQRGGLEQF
>TRBV7-9|TRBJ1-2
ASSLAEPYGYT
>TRBV6-5|TRBJ2-1
ASSYYTTWGGEQF
>TRBV6-1|TRBJ2-7
ASSPTGDEQY
>TRBV5-1|TRBJ2-3
ASSYRLLTDTQY
>TRBV6-6|TRBJ1-2
ASRTFTGQDGYT
>TRBV27|TRBJ2-7
ASSFAGASYEQY
>TRBV5-4|TRBJ1-3
ASSQGQGSSGNTIY
>TRBV5-1|TRBJ2-7
ASSLVSGLTYEQY
>TRBV21-1|TRBJ1-2
ASSKWATSGYT
>TRBV19|TRBJ1-5
ASSIVGGGNQPQH
>TRBV7-2|TRBJ2-1
ASSVYNEQF
>TRBV2|TRBJ1-2
ASSRDSLNYGYT
>TRBV2|TRBJ1-4
ASSVQGANEKLF
>TRBV6-5|TRBJ1-1
ASSETVTTPAF